Presented here are 22 T cell receptor beta chains from one specimen sequenced in a study of shared clonotypes between healthy human individuals (dated by TCRdb to 2019 to 2021). The protocol used for the library was the immunoSEQ multiplex PCR assay. TCRdb's version of the immuneACCESS table is confined to in-frame rearrangements and falls short of the full clone set. An unresolved V gene accounts for under half of the shortfall where checked; the remainder is of unknown origin. The sample table lists around 980,000 clones, about four fifths of them with a count of one. The ten largest clones represent 0.6% to 0.7% of the sample. Specimen: memory CD4+ T cells from PBMCs. Reading the label with the study, this specimen's cell subset or site is: CD45RA-negative fraction. The source is a man aged 18 to 29 in good health. Some clones in this sample may be carry-over from other donors' samples.

The chain recombines TRBV6-1 with TRBJ1-2; D is unclear. The germline V and J ends were trimmed by 4 bases and 0 bases, with 9 bases remaining between them. The germline V gene has CDR1 MNHNS and CDR2 SASEGT. The CDR3 has 14 amino acids. This CDR3 reads CASSAVNANYGYTF. The CDR3, as DNA: TGTGCCAGCAGTGCGGTGAATGCTAACTATGGCTACACCTTC.

This chain links TRBV6-5 with TRBJ2-5, with TRBD1 matching 9 bases. The V segment lost 6 bases and the J segment 7 bases; nucleotides outside the gene matches: 9. The length of the CDR3 is 14 residues. Germline lookup yields CDR1 MNHEY and CDR2 SVGAGI. CDR3 sequence (DNA): TGTGCCAGCAGCAAACTGGACAGGGGAGGGACCCAGTACTTC. Encoded protein: CASSKLDRGGTQYF.

The chain has TRBV7-6 and TRBJ2-7; D gene unclear. The CDR3 length is 15 residues. CDR1 is SGHVS, CDR2 FNYEAQ, per germline. The V gene lost 0 bases and the J gene lost 2 bases, with 11 bases spanning the gap. This CDR3 reads CASSLAPAVTYEQYF. The CDR3 DNA sequence: TGTGCCAGCAGCTTAGCTCCGGCCGTTACCTACGAGCAGTACTTC.

CDR3 nucleotide sequence: TGTGCCAGCAGCAAAGAGGGTGTTCTTATTTACGGGACAGGGGAAAATAATGAGCAGTTCTTC. Translated, it gives CASSKEGVLIYGTGENNEQFF. The chain recombines TRBV21-1 with TRBJ2-1; TRBD1, the D gene given by the table, was not confirmed from the DNA. TRBV21-1 counts as a pseudogene. CDR3 length: 21 residues.

The V call is TRBV7-2, the J call TRBJ1-3; D is uncertain. V shed 3 bases and J shed 7 bases, with 13 bases lying between them. Germline V gene sequence: CDR1 SGHTA, CDR2 FQGNSA. This CDR3 has 14 residues. The CDR3 DNA reads as TGTGCCAGCAGCTTCGGGAGCGCGGGTAACACCATATATTTT. Its translation: CASSFGSAGNTIYF.

The chain recombines TRBV27 with TRBJ2-3, with D perhaps TRBD1 or TRBD2 (5 bases each). CDR3 length: 13 residues. Germline values: CDR1 MNHEY, CDR2 SMNVEV (reference sequence). Trimming removed 0 bases from V and 8 bases from J, with 9 bases in between. The CDR3: CASSLSGVSTQYF. The CDR3 nucleotides are TGTGCCAGCAGTTTATCGGGGGTTAGTACGCAGTATTTT.

The chain combines TRBV28 with TRBJ1-5; D unclear. The length of the CDR3 is 16 residues. Germline loops: CDR1 MDHEN, CDR2 SYDVKM. Trimming took off 3 bases at V and 0 bases at J, with 12 bases between the two ends. CDR3 coding DNA: TGTGCCAGCAGTTTTGGAAGCATAAATAGCAATCAGCCCCAGCATTTT. Residues: CASSFGSINSNQPQHF.

This clone was detected only a few times. This sequence joins TRBV27 and TRBJ2-2, with D unclear. V was pared by 0 bases and J by 2 bases, with 7 bases between. CDR1 MNHEY and CDR2 SMNVEV come from the germline V gene (reference sequence). This CDR3 comprises 15 residues. The DNA of the CDR3 is TGTGCCAGCAGTTTATCTTCTAGAAACACCGGGGAGCTGTTTTTT. Its protein is CASSLSSRNTGELFF.

This chain uses TRBV4-1 with TRBJ2-1; D not certain. CDR3 size: 12 residues. V shed 8 bases and J shed 6 bases, with 11 bases lying between them. Germline CDR1 is MGHRA and CDR2 is YSYEKL. In nucleotides, the CDR3 is TGCGCCAGCGCGCCGGCTATCAATGAGCAGTTCTTC. Translated, it gives CASAPAINEQFF.

In its sample, this clone was seen once. The chain has TRBV29-1 and TRBJ1-3; D unresolved. CDR3 size: 11 residues. Germline V lookup: CDR1 SQVTM, CDR2 ANQGSEA. The CDR3 DNA reads as TGCAATGCGGTATCTGGAAACACCATATATTTT. Protein sequence: CNAVSGNTIYF.

The chain carries TRBV11-3 and TRBJ2-5; 12 bases align to TRBD2. Germline V lookup: CDR1 SGHNT, CDR2 YENEEA. The J segment lost 5 bases and the V segment lost 4 bases, leaving 5 bases of the junction unmatched. The CDR3 consists of 15 residues. This CDR3 is CASSSPLAGGETQYF. CDR3 nucleotides: TGTGCCAGCAGCTCCCCCCTAGCGGGGGGGGAGACCCAGTACTTC.

The V call is TRBV28, the J call TRBJ1-1; D unclear. V was cut by 8 bases and J by 5 bases, with 12 bases left in between. This CDR3 is built from 12 residues. Germline V gives CDR1 MDHEN, CDR2 SYDVKM. CDR3 sequence (DNA): TGTGCCAGCCCCGGGGTGGGGACTGAAGCTTTCTTT. It encodes CASPGVGTEAFF.

The rearrangement links TRBV27 to TRBJ2-1; D gene unclear. The CDR3 loop spans 15 amino acids. Looked up from germline, CDR1 is MNHEY and CDR2 is SMNVEV (reference sequence). With 2 bases removed from V and 2 bases from J, the gap between germline ends came to 10 bases. The CDR3 spells CASSLGSSTYNEQFF. CDR3 coding DNA: TGTGCCAGCAGTTTAGGATCCAGTACCTACAATGAGCAGTTCTTC.

In the case of this clone: Other DNA sequences in this specimen translate into the identical CDR3. The CDR3 is CASSPLAGNYEQYF. The CDR3 DNA reads as TGTGCCAGCTCACCCCTAGCGGGTAACTACGAGCAGTACTTC. The genes are TRBV18 and TRBJ2-7; 8 positions match TRBD2. Germline CDR1 KGHSH, CDR2 LQKENI. The V and J ends lost 3 bases and 3 bases, in that order; junction bases with no gene match: 4. The CDR3 covers 14 residues.

The genes are TRBV7-9 and TRBJ1-2; D is perhaps TRBD1 (5 bases). This CDR3 is 16 amino acids long. Germline CDR1 SEHNR, CDR2 FQNEAQ (reference sequence). Trimming took off 5 bases at V and 6 bases at J, with 22 bases between the two ends. CDR3 sequence reads: CASSASGGGYADGYTF. CDR3 nucleotide sequence: TGTGCCAGCAGCGCGAGCGGCGGGGGTTACGCGGATGGCTACACCTTC.

The chain is built from TRBV6-1 and TRBJ1-5; TRBD1 might be the D (5 bases). CDR1 and CDR2 (germline): MNHNS, SASEGT. The CDR3 sequence is 16 residues long. V was trimmed by 0 bases and J by 6 bases, leaving 15 bases between them. The CDR3 DNA sequence: TGTGCCAGCAGTGAAGCGCACCCCACGGGGGGTCAGCCCCAGCATTTT. Its protein is CASSEAHPTGGQPQHF.

This clone was seen a handful of times. The sample contains more than one DNA sequence encoding this CDR3. The rearrangement uses TRBV7-9 and TRBJ2-3; D remains ambiguous. V lost 2 bases, J lost 6 bases, and 3 bases lay in between. The germline V gene has CDR1 SEHNR and CDR2 FQNEAQ (reference sequence). The CDR3 contains 11 residues. CDR3 nucleotide sequence: TGTGCCAGCAGCTTACCTGATACGCAGTATTTT. This gives the protein CASSLPDTQYF.

This clone was recorded at least ten times. The rearrangement uses TRBV28 and TRBJ2-7; 9 nucleotides line up with TRBD2. With V trimmed by 6 bases and J by 5 bases, 11 bases remained unmatched. Germline CDR1 is MDHEN and CDR2 is SYDVKM. CDR3 length equals 15 residues. The DNA for the CDR3 is TGTGCCAGCAGCATTAGCGGGAGCTTTATTGACGAGCAGTACTTC. Translating gives CASSISGSFIDEQYF.

The V and J genes are TRBV7-3 and TRBJ2-7; 9 bases match TRBD1. The CDR3 has 15 residues. Germline CDR1 and CDR2: SGHTA and FQGTGA. V lost 5 bases to trimming and J lost 5 bases; unmatched junction nucleotides: 10. In DNA form, the CDR3 reads TGTGCCAGCAGCGGGACCGGGACAGGGATAAACGAGCAGTACTTC. Its protein product is CASSGTGTGINEQYF.

In its sample, this clone was seen many times. The gene calls are TRBV4-1 and TRBJ1-2; TRBD1 is a possible D gene (5 bases). V was shortened by 4 bases and J by 3 bases, with 18 bases between the two germline ends. The CDR3 extends over 16 amino acids. The germline gives CDR1 MGHRA, CDR2 YSYEKL. CDR3 loop: CASSPPPGRDDYGYTF. The CDR3 DNA reads as TGCGCCAGCAGCCCACCGCCGGGCAGGGACGACTATGGCTACACCTTC.

This sequence joins TRBV5-1 and TRBJ2-1; D remains unclear. Germline loops: CDR1 SGHRS, CDR2 YFSETQ. Trimming removed 4 bases from V and 4 bases from J, with 15 bases in between. The CDR3 spans 15 residues. The CDR3 spells CASSPDLDRYNEQFF. As DNA, the CDR3 is TGCGCCAGCAGCCCGGACCTAGATAGGTACAATGAGCAGTTCTTC.

The J gene is TRBJ1-2, the V gene TRBV6-1; the D is unclear. The CDR3 covers 15 residues. Germline values: CDR1 MNHNS, CDR2 SASEGT. V lost 1 base and J 5 bases, leaving 14 bases between the germline ends. This CDR3 is CASSEGRVSAYGYTF. The CDR3 region has the DNA TGTGCCAGCAGTGAAGGCCGTGTGAGCGCGTATGGCTACACCTTC.